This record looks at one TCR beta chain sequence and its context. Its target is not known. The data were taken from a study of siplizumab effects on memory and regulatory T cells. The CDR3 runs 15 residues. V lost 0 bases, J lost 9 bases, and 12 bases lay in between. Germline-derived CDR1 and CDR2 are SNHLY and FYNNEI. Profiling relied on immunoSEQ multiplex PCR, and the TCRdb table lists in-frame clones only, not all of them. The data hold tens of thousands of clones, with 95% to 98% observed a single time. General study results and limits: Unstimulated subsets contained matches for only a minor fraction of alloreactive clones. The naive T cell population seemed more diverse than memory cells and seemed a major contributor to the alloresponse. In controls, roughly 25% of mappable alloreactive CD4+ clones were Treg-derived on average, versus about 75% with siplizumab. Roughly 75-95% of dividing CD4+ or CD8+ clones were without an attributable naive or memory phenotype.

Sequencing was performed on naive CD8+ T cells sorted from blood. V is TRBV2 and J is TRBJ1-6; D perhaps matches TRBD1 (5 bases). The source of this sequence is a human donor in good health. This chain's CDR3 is CASSEAGHSGSPLHF. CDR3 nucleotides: TGTGCCAGCAGTGAAGCGGGGCACAGTGGTTCACCCCTCCACTTT. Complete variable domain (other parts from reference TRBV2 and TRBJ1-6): EPEVTQTPSHQVTQMGQEVILRCVPISNHLYFYWYRQILGQKVEFLVSFYNNEISEKSEIFDDQFSVERPDGSNFTLKIRSTKLEDSAMYFCASSEAGHSGSPLHFGNGTRLTVT.